The present entry profiles one TCR beta chain with its context. Its specificity is unknown. This beta chain turned up in a library designed for alpha chains; as an off-target read, its abundance says little. Time point: sample taken at primary tumor resection. TCRdb ran MiXCR on the 5' RACE reads and lists one entry per CDR3 protein. Of approximately 11,000 distinct CDR3 sequences in the sample, less than 5.5% were seen once. The sample originates from a study of spatial heterogeneity in lung cancer. The V end lost 5 bases, the J end lost 2 bases, and 8 bases lay between the germline ends. The CDR3 extends over 13 amino acids. CDR1 SGHAT and CDR2 FQNNGV come from the germline V gene. Findings and limits, study-wide: In tumors, expanded intratumoral alpha and beta TCR counts tracked mutation counts.

The chain carries TRBV11-2 and TRBJ2-3; D gene unclear. The clonotype was recovered from a male donor with early-stage non-small cell lung cancer. The sample was lung tumor tissue, taken at surgery. This CDR3 reads CASSLGITDTQYF. In nucleotides, the CDR3 is TGTGCCAGCAGCCTTGGAATCACAGATACGCAGTATTTT.